What follows describes a single T cell receptor (beta chain). Its antigen is unknown. This sample is part of a study of graft-versus-host responses after intestinal transplantation. The wider study: Transplant recipients had multivisceral, liver-intestinal, or isolated intestinal grafts. Each patient got anti-thymocyte globulin induction, then tacrolimus and steroids for two to four years.

This table comes from immunoSEQ multiplex PCR, and its TCRdb copy is limited to in-frame clones, with some not included. This table holds 30,000 to 45,000 clones, nearly 95% found once. The CDR3 runs to 11 residues. The germline V gene has CDR1 MNHNS and CDR2 SASEGT. The V end was cut by 5 bases, the J end by 13 bases, with 12 bases between. Whole-study results and caveats: In patients with graft-donor T cell macrochimerism, allograft graft-versus-host to host-versus-graft clonal ratios were high. GvH clones turned up in recipient marrow; some had shown up first in ileum or blood.

This sample comprised unstimulated CD8+ T cells sorted from spleen or lymph node cells, obtained before transplant. The chain links TRBV6-1 to TRBJ1-5; D is undetermined. This receptor was obtained from a human donor who was the organ donor for an intestinal transplant. CDR3 protein: CASSSGPQQHF. CDR3 DNA sequence: TGTGCCAGCAGTTCAGGACCCCAACAGCATTTT.